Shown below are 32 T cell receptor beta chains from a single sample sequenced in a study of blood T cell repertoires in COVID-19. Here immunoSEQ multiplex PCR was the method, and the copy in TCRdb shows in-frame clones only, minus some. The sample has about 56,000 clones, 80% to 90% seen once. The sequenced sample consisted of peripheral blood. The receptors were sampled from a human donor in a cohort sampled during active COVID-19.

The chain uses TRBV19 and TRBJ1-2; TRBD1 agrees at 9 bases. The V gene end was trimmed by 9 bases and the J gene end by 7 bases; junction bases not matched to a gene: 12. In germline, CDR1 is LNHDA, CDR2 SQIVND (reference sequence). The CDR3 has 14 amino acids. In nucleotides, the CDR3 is TGTGCCAGGGGGCCTGGACAGGGGCGGGGTGGCTACACCTTC. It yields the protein CARGPGQGRGGYTF.

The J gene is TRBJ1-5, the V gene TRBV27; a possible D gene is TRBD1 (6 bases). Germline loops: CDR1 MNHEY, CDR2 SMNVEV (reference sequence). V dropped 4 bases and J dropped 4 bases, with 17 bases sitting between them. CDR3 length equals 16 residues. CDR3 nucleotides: TGTGCCAGCAGTTGGTCAGGTCTAGGGGGAAATCAGCCCCAGCATTTT. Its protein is CASSWSGLGGNQPQHF.

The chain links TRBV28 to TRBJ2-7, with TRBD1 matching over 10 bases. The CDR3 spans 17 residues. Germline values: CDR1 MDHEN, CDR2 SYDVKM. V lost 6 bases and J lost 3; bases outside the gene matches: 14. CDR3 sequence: CASRPGQGRMKGYEQYF. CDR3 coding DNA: TGTGCCAGCAGACCGGGACAGGGGCGGATGAAAGGCTACGAGCAGTACTTC.

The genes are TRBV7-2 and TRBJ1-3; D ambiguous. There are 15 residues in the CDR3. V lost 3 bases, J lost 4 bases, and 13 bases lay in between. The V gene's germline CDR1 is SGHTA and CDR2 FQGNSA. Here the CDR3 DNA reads TGTGCCAGCAGCTTGAGCGGTCTCTCAGGAAACACCATATATTTT. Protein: CASSLSGLSGNTIYF.

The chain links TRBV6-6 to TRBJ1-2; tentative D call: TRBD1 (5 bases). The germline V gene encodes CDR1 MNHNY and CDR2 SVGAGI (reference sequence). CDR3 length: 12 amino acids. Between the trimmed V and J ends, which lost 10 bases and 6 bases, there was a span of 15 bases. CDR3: CATLQGGDGYTF. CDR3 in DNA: TGTGCCACCCTCCAGGGAGGGGATGGCTACACCTTC.

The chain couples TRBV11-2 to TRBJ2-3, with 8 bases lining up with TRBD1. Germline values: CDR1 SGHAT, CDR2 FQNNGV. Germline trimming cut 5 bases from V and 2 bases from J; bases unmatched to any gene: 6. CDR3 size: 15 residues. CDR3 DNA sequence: TGTGCCAGCAGCGCCGACAGGGGACACACAGATACGCAGTATTTT. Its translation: CASSADRGHTDTQYF.

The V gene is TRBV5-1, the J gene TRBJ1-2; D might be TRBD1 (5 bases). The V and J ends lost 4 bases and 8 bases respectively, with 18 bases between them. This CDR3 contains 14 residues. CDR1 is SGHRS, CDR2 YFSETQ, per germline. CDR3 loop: CASSGTGQIGGYTF. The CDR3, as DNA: TGCGCCAGCAGCGGAACAGGCCAAATCGGGGGCTACACCTTC.

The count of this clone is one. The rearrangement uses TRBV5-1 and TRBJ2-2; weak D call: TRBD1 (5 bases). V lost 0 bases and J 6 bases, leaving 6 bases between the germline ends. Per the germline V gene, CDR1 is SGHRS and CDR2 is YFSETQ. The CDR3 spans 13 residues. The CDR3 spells CASSLEGSGELFF. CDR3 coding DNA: TGCGCCAGCAGCTTGGAGGGGTCCGGGGAGCTGTTTTTT.

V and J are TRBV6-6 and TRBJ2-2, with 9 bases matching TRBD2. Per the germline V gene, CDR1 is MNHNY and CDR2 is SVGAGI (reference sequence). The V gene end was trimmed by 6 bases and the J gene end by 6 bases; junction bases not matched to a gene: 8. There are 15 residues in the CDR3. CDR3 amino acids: CASRGTSLTAGELFF. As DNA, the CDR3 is TGTGCCAGCAGGGGGACTAGCCTCACCGCCGGGGAGCTGTTTTTT.

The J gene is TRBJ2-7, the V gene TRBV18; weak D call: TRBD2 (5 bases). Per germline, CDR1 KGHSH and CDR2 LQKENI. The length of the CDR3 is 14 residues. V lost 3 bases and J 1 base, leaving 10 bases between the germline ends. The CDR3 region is CASSPSRGSYEQYF. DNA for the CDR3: TGTGCCAGCTCACCCTCCCGGGGTTCCTACGAGCAGTACTTC.

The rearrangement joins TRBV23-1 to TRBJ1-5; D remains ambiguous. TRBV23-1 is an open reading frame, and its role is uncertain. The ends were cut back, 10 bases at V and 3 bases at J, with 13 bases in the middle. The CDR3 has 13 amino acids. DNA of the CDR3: TGCGCCACCATTTTTAGCCACAATCAGCCCCAGCATTTT. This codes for CATIFSHNQPQHF.

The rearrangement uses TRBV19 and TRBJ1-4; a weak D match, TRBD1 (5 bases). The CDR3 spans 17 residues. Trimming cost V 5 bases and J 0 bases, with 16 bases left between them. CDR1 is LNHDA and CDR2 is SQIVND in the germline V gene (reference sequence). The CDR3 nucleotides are TGTGCCAGTAGTTTTGGGGGAGGGGCCTCAACTAATGAAAAACTGTTTTTT. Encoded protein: CASSFGGGASTNEKLFF.

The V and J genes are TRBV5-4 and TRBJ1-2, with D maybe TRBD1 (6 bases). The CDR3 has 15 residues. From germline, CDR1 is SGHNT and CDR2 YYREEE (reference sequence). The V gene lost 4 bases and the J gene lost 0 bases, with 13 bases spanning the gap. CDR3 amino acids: CASSPPGGSNYGYTF. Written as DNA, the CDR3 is TGTGCCAGCAGCCCCCCGGGGGGCTCTAACTATGGCTACACCTTC.

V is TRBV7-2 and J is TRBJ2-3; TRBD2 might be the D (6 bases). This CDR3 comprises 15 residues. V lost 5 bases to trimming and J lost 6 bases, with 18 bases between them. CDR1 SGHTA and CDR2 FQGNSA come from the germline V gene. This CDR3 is CASSLLGLRGDTQYF. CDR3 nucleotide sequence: TGTGCCAGCAGCCTATTAGGACTACGGGGGGATACGCAGTATTTT.

The CDR3 coding sequence is TGTGCCAGCAGCGCCGAACTAGCGGGGGGCACAGATACGCAGTATTTT. It is translated as CASSAELAGGTDTQYF. J is TRBJ2-3 and V is TRBV9, with TRBD2 identical over 11 bases. The V gene end was trimmed by 3 bases and the J gene end by 1 base; junction bases not matched to a gene: 4. Per the germline V gene, CDR1 is SGDLS and CDR2 is YYNGEE. CDR3 length: 16 amino acids.

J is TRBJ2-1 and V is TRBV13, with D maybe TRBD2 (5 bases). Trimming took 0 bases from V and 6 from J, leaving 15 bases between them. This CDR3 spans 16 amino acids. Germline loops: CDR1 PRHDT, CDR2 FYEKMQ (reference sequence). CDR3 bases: TGTGCCAGCAGCTTAGGAGTAGGGTTTGAGGGCAATGAGCAGTTCTTC. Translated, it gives CASSLGVGFEGNEQFF.

The CDR3 region is CASNSGQGDNEQFF. In DNA form, the CDR3 reads TGTGCCAGCAACTCCGGACAGGGGGACAATGAGCAGTTCTTC. This chain joins TRBV5-4 and TRBJ2-1; TRBD1 matches at 10 bases. This CDR3 region has 14 residues. Germline CDR1 SGHNT, CDR2 YYREEE (reference sequence). V gave up 6 bases and J gave up 5 bases; unmatched junction bases: 5.

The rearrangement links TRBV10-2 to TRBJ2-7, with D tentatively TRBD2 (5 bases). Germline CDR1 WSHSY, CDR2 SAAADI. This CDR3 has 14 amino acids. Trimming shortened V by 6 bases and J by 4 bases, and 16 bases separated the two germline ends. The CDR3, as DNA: TGCGCCAGCAGGGCCCGCAACGGGGTTTACGAGCAGTACTTC. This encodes CASRARNGVYEQYF.

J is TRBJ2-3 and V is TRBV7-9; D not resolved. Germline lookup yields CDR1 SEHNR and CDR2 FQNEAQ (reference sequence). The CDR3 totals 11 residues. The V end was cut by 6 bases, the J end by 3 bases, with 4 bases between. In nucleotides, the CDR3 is TGTGCCAGCAGTAGAACAGATACGCAGTATTTT. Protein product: CASSRTDTQYF.

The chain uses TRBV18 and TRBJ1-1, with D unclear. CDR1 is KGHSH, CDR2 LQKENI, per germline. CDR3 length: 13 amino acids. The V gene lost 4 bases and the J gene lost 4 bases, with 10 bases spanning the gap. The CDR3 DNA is TGTGCCAGCTCACGCGGGGTGAGCACTGAAGCTTTCTTT. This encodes CASSRGVSTEAFF.

The CDR3 spells CASSFQGSGWPQHF. The CDR3 bases are TGTGCCAGCAGTTTTCAGGGGTCGGGGTGGCCCCAGCATTTT. The chain is built from TRBV27 and TRBJ1-5; tentatively, D is TRBD1 (6 bases). This CDR3 has 14 residues. Germline loops: CDR1 MNHEY, CDR2 SMNVEV (reference sequence). V lost 3 bases and J 9 bases, leaving 15 bases between the germline ends.

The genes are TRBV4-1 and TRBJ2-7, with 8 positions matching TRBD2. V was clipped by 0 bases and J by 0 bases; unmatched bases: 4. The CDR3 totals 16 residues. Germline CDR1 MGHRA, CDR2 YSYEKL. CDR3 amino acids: CASSQDQRGSSYEQYF. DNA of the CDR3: TGCGCCAGCAGCCAAGATCAGCGGGGGAGCTCCTACGAGCAGTACTTC.

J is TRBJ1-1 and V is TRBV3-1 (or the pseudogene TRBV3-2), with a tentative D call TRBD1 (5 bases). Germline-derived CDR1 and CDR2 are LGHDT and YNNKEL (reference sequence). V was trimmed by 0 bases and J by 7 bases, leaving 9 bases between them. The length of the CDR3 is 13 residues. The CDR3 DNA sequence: TGTGCCAGCAGCCAAGATGCGGGACTTGAAGCTTTCTTT. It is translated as CASSQDAGLEAFF.

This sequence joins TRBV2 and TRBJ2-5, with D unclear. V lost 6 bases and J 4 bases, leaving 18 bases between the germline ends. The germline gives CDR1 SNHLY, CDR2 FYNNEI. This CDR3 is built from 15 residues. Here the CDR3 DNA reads TGTGCCAGCAGCCTCGGTGGGCCCCCGGTAGAGACCCAGTACTTC. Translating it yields CASSLGGPPVETQYF. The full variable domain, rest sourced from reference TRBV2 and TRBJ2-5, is EPEVTQTPSHQVTQMGQEVILRCVPISNHLYFYWYRQILGQKVEFLVSFYNNEISEKSEIFDDQFSVERPDGSNFTLKIRSTKLEDSAMYFCASSLGGPPVETQYFGPGTRLLVL.

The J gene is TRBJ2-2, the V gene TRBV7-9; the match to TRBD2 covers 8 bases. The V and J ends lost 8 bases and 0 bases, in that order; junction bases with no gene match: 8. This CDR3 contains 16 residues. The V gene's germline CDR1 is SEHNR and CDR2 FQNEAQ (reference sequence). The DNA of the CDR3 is TGTGCCAGCCCAACGGCGGGGGGATCGAACACCGGGGAGCTGTTTTTT. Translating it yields CASPTAGGSNTGELFF.

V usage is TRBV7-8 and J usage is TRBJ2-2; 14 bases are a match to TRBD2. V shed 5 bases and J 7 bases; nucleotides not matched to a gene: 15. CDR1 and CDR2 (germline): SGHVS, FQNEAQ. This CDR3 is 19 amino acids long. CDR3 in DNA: TGTGCCAGCAGCACGGGACTAGCGGGGGCCCGAGTGCTGAGCGGGGAGCTGTTTTTT. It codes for CASSTGLAGARVLSGELFF.

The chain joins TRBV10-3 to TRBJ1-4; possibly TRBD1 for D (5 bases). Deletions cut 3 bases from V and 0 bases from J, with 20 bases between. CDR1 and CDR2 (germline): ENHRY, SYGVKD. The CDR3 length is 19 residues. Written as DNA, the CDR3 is TGTGCCATCAGTGAACGGGGGGACGCCCTAGGTACAACTAATGAAAAACTGTTTTTT. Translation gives CAISERGDALGTTNEKLFF.

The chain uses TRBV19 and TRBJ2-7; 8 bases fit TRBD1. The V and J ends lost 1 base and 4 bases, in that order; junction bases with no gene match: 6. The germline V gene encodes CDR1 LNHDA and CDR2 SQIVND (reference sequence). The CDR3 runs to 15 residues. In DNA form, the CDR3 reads TGTGCCAGTAGTATAGCTGGACAGGGTGCATACGAGCAGTACTTC. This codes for CASSIAGQGAYEQYF.

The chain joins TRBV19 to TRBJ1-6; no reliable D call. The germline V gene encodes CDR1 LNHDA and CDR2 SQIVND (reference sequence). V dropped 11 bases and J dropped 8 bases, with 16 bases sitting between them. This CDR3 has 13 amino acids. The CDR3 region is CASCPRGYSPLHF. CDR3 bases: TGTGCCTCGTGCCCCCGAGGGTATTCACCCCTCCACTTT.

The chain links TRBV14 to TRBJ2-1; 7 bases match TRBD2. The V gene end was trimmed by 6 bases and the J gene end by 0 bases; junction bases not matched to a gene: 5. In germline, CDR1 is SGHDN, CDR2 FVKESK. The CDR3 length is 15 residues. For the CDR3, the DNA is TGTGCCAGCAGTACCGGGACTAACTCCTACAATGAGCAGTTCTTC. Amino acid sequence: CASSTGTNSYNEQFF. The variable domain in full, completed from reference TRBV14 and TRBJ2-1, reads EAGVTQFPSHSVIEKGQTVTLRCDPISGHDNLYWYRRVMGKEIKFLLHFVKESKQDESGMPNNRFLAERTGGTYSTLKVQPAELEDSGVYFCASSTGTNSYNEQFFGPGTRLTVL.

This CDR3 is CAISEGLAGAGEQYF. CDR3 nucleotide sequence: TGTGCCATCAGCGAGGGACTAGCGGGGGCGGGGGAGCAGTACTTC. The chain carries TRBV10-3 and TRBJ2-7, with 14 bases lining up with TRBD2. The CDR3 contains 15 residues. With V trimmed by 6 bases and J by 7 bases, 8 bases remained unmatched. Germline lookup yields CDR1 ENHRY and CDR2 SYGVKD.

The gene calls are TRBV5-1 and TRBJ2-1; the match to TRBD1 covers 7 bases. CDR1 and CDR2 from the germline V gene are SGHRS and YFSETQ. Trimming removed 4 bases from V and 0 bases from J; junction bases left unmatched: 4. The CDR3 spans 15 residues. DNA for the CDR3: TGCGCCAGCAGCAAGGGACAGAACTCCTACAATGAGCAGTTCTTC. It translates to CASSKGQNSYNEQFF.